What follows are 5 T cell receptor beta chains derived from one specimen sequenced in a study of T-cell memory formation after mild COVID-19. TCRdb ran MiXCR on the 5' RACE reads and lists one entry per CDR3 protein. Of about 57,000 distinct CDR3 sequences listed, 12% were seen once; the top ten hold about 22%. What was sequenced was PBMCs or a T cell subset sorted from them (not recorded which). The source of these receptors is a young man who had mild COVID-19 (a few samples of this study predate the infection). Cell type and time point are not known.

The rearrangement joins TRBV5-1 to TRBJ2-3; D ambiguous. Germline V gives CDR1 SGHRS, CDR2 YFSETQ. Trimming stripped 4 bases from V and 0 bases from J, with 6 bases between. The CDR3 is 13 residues long. CDR3 sequence reads: CASSRASTDTQYF. The DNA for the CDR3 is TGCGCCAGCAGCAGGGCAAGCACAGATACGCAGTATTTT.

This clonotype showed up just a few times. The J gene is TRBJ2-1, the V gene TRBV6-5, with a possible D match to TRBD1 (6 bases). This CDR3 is 14 amino acids long. Germline CDR1 is MNHEY and CDR2 is SVGAGI. V lost 6 bases to trimming and J lost 6 bases, with 15 bases between them. The CDR3: CASSKLTGSNEQFF. CDR3 DNA: TGTGCCAGCAGCAAACTGACAGGTTCCAATGAGCAGTTCTTC.

This rearrangement joins TRBV6-2 or TRBV6-3 to TRBJ2-7; D perhaps matches TRBD1 (6 bases). Trimming removed 7 bases from V and 0 bases from J, with 16 bases in between. CDR3 length: 15 amino acids. Germline loops: CDR1 MNHEY, CDR2 SVGEGT. The CDR3, as DNA: TGTGCCAGCAAAAGGGGGACGGCTCACTCCTACGAGCAGTACGTC. Residues: CASKRGTAHSYEQYV.

The table lists this clonotype with a count of one. The chain recombines TRBV3-1 with TRBJ2-1, with 7 bases lining up with TRBD1. The CDR3 spans 13 residues. With 8 bases clipped from V and 0 bases from J, the junction kept 1 base outside the gene matches. Germline CDR1 LGHDT, CDR2 YNNKEL (reference sequence). The CDR3 sequence: CASRDSSYNEQFF. The DNA for the CDR3 is TGTGCCAGCCGGGACAGCTCCTACAATGAGCAGTTCTTC.

As to this clonotype: Sequence at one end of the junction differs from germline and may be a read error. The rearrangement uses TRBV29-1 and TRBJ1-1, with 7 positions matching TRBD1. Germline V gene sequence: CDR1 SQVTM, CDR2 ANQGSEA. This CDR3 is built from 14 residues. CDR3 sequence (DNA): TGCAGCGTTGATCGAGGGGGCATGGGAACTGAAGCTTACTTT. Translating gives CSVDRGGMGTEAYF.